This TCR beta chain is from a study of PD-1 blockade in classical Hodgkin lymphoma. The study's findings and limits: Initiation of nivolumab under 1 year after ASCT led to exclusion of patients.

V was clipped by 2 bases and J by 2 bases, with 14 bases between them. The germline V gene encodes CDR1 SGHKS and CDR2 YYEKEE (reference sequence). The CDR3 covers 15 residues. Clones were read by immunoSEQ multiplex PCR, and TCRdb kept only the in-frame ones, dropping some. The table includes almost 100,000 clones, roughly 92% detected once. Brentuximab vedotin exposure varied, and every patient relapsed after autologous stem cell transplantation. Patients showed best responses of complete response, partial response or progressive disease. Comments on this clone: Its antigen is unidentified.

This TCR was sampled from a human donor with classical Hodgkin lymphoma. Sequencing was performed on peripheral blood mononuclear cells (PBMCs), taken at baseline. This chain joins TRBV5-5 and TRBJ2-7; possibly TRBD1 for D (5 bases). The DNA of the CDR3 is TGTGCCAGCAGCTTTTCGTTGGGGCCGACCTACGAGCAGTACTTC. Translated, it gives CASSFSLGPTYEQYF.